In its sample, the clone carrying this TCR beta chain was seen many times. The antigen is undetermined. Researchers amplified the TCR beta CDR3 regions from RNA transcripts. TCR CDR3 underwent first-round RT-PCR with the HTBI primer set. MiXCR, applied by TCRdb to the multiplex PCR reads, yields one record per CDR3 protein. The table includes about 480,000 distinct CDR3 sequences, roughly 14% detected once. These data originate in a study of T cells in Graves' hyperthyroidism and ophthalmopathy. Study as a whole: Prior to any treatment, at the point of initial diagnosis, peripheral blood was collected.

General study findings and limits: In blood, most of the thyroid clonotypes expanded above 0.001 were also present.

Graves' hyperthyroidism showing no ophthalmopathy progression within 18 months was considered stable. Trimming removed 1 base from V and 6 bases from J, with 10 bases in between. The germline V gene encodes CDR1 LNHNV and CDR2 YYDKDF (reference sequence). This CDR3 is built from 13 residues. The V gene is TRBV15, the J gene TRBJ2-7; D might be TRBD1 (6 bases). The sample was blood. The sequence was collected from a woman younger than 35 with Graves' hyperthyroidism. CDR3 nucleotide sequence: TGTGCCACCAGCAGAGGAGCCAGGGGCGAGCAGTACTTC. As protein: CATSRGARGEQYF. The entire variable domain, with the rest obtained from reference TRBV15 and TRBJ2-7, is as follows: DAMVIQNPRYQVTQFGKPVTLSCSQTLNHNVMYWYQQKSSQAPKLLFHYYDKDFNNEADTPDNFQSRRPNTSFCFLDIRSPGLGDTAMYLCATSRGARGEQYFGPGTRLTVT.